This TCR beta chain was sequenced for a study of T cells after yellow fever vaccination. Overall study context: Fractions of limited cellularity were prepared by means of SMART-Seq v4 Ultra Low Input. Overall study findings and caveats: By day 5 rather than day 15, the secondary response had peaked, though it was weaker.

TCRdb fed the 5' RACE reads into MiXCR, producing one record per CDR3 protein. The table lists 95,000 to 150,000 distinct CDR3 sequences, approximately 7% of them singletons. Germline V gives CDR1 KGHDR, CDR2 SFDVKD. V was clipped by 1 base and J by 7 bases; unmatched bases: 8. This CDR3 has 17 residues. This clonotype was picked up many times. Antigen: not known. Sequenced material: CD4+ T cells sorted from PBMCs, taken 9 to 10 days after the first yellow fever vaccination. The sequence was collected from a man between 18 and 35 years old who received the YFV17D yellow fever vaccine. The gene calls are TRBV24-1 and TRBJ2-2; TRBD1 matches 10 bases. The DNA for the CDR3 is TGTGCCACCAGTGATTTTCCGGGACAGGGGTCCGTCGGGGAGCTGTTTTTT. Translation: CATSDFPGQGSVGELFF.